Included here is one T cell receptor (beta chain) sequence, with context. CDR1 is MGHDK and CDR2 is SYGVNS in the germline V gene. The CDR3 totals 12 residues. Trimming pared 7 bases from V and 5 bases from J, leaving 9 bases between. The sample belongs to a study of technical replicates of blood from a handful of donors. Produced via immunoSEQ multiplex PCR; TCRdb's table is partial and in-frame only. The sample records tens of thousands of clones, more than 90% being singletons. V gene TRBV25-1 combines with J gene TRBJ1-5; D is unresolved. The sequence was collected from a human donor in good health. Some clones in this sample may be carry-over from other donors' samples. The material sequenced was T cells isolated from PBMCs. The DNA of the CDR3 is TGTGCCAGCAATGATAGAGATCAGCCCCAGCATTTT. Its translation is CASNDRDQPQHF.